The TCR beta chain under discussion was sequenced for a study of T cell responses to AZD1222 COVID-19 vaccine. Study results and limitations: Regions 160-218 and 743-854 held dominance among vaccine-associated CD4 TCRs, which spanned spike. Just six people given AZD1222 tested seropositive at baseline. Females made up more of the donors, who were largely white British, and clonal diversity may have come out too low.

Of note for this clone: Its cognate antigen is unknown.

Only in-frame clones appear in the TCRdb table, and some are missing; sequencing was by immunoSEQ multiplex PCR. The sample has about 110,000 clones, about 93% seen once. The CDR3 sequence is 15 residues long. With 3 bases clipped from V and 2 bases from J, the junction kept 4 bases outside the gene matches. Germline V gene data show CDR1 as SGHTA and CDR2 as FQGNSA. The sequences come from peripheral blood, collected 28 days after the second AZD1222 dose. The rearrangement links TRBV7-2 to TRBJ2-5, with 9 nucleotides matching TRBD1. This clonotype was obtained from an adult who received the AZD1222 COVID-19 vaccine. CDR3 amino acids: CASSFGTGIQETQYF. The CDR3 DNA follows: TGTGCCAGCAGCTTCGGGACAGGGATTCAAGAGACCCAGTACTTC.